This T cell receptor (beta chain) was sequenced for a study of blood T cell repertoires in COVID-19. The table came from immunoSEQ multiplex PCR; TCRdb's copy has only in-frame clones and leaves some out. The sample has approximately 100,000 clones; just over 85% are singletons. The V end was cut by 8 bases, the J end by 4 bases, with 15 bases between. Germline loops: CDR1 SGHTA, CDR2 FQGNSA. This CDR3 contains 13 residues. The sequence came from a human donor in a cohort sampled during active COVID-19. Sequenced: peripheral blood. This rearrangement joins TRBV7-2 to TRBJ2-7; D possibly corresponds to TRBD1 (6 bases). The CDR3 protein is CASGSRTVYEQYF. CDR3 sequence (DNA): TGTGCCAGCGGGTCAAGGACAGTATACGAGCAGTACTTC.